This T cell receptor (beta chain) is drawn from a study of cytomegalovirus exposure and HLA in healthy donors. Study details: Earlier sequencing of 150 million to 200 million T cells yielded approximately 100 million unique TCR beta sequences. Study-wide results and limits: Other equally common chains were less clonally expanded than HLA-associated TCR beta chains, a later analysis showed.

Germline loops: CDR1 SGHTA, CDR2 FQGNSA. V dropped 2 bases and J dropped 7 bases, with 3 bases sitting between them. This CDR3 is 12 amino acids long. Comments on this clone: Its antigen remains unknown.

At sampling all donors were nominally healthy, likely with unrecorded immune exposures. PCR primers comprised 60 Vbeta and 13 Jbeta primers. TCRdb's copy holds only in-frame clones and misses some; the assay was immunoSEQ multiplex PCR. Among approximately 210,000 clones listed, about 80% were seen once. The V call is TRBV7-2, the J call TRBJ1-6, with no clear D. The clonotype comes from a woman aged 45-59 years in good health and CMV-seropositive. The specimen sequenced was PBMCs. The CDR3: CASSLLNSPLHF. The CDR3 DNA follows: TGTGCCAGCAGCTTATTAAATTCACCCCTCCACTTT.